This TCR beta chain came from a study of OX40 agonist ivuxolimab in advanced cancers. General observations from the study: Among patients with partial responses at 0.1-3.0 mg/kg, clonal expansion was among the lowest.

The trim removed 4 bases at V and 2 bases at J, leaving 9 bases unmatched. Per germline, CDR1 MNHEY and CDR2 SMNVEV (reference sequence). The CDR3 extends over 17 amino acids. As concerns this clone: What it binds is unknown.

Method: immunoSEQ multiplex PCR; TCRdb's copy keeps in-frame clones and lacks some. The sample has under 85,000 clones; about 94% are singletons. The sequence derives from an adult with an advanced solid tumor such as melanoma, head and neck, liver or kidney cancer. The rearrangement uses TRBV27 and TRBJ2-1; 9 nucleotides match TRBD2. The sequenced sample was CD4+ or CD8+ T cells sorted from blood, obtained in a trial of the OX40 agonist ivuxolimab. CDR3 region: CASSSNPSGRTYNEQFF. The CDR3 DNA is TGTGCCAGCAGTTCCAACCCCAGCGGGAGGACCTACAATGAGCAGTTCTTC.